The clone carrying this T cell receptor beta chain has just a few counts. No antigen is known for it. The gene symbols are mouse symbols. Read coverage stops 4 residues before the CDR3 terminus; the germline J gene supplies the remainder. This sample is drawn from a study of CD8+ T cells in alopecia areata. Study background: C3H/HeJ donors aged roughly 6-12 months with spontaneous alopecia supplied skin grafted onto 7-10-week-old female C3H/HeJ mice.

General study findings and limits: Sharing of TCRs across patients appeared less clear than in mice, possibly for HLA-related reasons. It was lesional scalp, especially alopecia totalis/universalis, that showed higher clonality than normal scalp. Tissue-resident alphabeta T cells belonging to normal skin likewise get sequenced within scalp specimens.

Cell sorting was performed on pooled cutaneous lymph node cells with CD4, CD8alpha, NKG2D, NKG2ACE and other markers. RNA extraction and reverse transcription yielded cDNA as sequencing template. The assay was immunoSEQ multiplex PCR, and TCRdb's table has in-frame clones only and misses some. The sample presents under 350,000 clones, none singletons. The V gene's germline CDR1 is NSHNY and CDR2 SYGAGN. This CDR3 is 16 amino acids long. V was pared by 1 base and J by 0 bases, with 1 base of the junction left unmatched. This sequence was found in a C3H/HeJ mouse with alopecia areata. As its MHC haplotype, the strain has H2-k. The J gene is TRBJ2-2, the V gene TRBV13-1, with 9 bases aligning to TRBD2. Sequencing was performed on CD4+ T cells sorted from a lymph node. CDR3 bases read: TGTGCCAGCAGTGATCTGGGGGGGACAAACACCGGG. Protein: CASSDLGGTNTG. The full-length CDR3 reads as CASSDLGGTNTGQLYF.